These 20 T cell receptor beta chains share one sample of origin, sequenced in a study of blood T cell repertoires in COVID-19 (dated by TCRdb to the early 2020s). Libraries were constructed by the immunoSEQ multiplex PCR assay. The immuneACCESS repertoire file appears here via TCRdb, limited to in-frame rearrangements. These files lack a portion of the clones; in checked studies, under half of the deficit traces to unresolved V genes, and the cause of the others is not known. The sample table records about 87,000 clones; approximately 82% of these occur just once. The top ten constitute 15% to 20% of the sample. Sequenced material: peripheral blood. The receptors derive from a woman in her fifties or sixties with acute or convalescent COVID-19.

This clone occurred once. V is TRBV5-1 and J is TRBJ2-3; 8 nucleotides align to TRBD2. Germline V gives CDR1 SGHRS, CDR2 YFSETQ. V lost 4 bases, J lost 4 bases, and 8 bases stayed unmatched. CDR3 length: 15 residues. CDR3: CASSPRTSLADTQYF. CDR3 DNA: TGCGCCAGCAGCCCTAGGACTAGCTTGGCAGATACGCAGTATTTT.

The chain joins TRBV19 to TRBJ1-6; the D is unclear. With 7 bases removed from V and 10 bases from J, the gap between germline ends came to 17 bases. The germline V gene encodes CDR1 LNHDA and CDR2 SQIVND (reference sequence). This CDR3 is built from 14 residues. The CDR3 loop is CASNSGGLRSPLHF. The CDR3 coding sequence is TGTGCCAGTAACTCGGGAGGTCTGAGGTCACCCCTCCACTTT.

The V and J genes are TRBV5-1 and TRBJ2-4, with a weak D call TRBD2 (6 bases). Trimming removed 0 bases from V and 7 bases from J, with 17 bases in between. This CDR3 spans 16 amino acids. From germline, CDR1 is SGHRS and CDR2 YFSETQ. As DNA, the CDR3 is TGCGCCAGCAGCTTGGCCGGTGGGACTCCAGGGAACATTCAGTACTTC. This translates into CASSLAGGTPGNIQYF.

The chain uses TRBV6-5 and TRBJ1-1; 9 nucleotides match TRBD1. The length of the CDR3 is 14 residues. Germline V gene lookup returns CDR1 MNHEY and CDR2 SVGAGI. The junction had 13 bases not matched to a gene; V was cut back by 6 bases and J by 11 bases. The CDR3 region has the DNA TGTGCCAGCAGGTCTCCTCTGGGGACAGGGCTTGCTTTCTTT. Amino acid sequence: CASRSPLGTGLAFF.

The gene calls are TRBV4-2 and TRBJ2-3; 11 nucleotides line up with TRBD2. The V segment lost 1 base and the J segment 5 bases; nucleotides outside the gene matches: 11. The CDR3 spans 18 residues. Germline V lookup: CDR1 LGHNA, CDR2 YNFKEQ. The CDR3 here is CASSQVMETSGKEDTQYF. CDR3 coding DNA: TGTGCCAGCAGCCAAGTTATGGAGACTAGCGGGAAAGAAGATACGCAGTATTTT.

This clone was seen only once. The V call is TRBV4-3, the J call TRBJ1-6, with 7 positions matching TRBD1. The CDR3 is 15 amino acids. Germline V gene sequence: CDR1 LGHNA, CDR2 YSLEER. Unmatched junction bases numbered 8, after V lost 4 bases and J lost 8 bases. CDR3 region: CASSRQGEGDSPLHF. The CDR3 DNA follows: TGCGCCAGCAGCCGACAGGGTGAAGGTGATTCACCCCTCCACTTT.

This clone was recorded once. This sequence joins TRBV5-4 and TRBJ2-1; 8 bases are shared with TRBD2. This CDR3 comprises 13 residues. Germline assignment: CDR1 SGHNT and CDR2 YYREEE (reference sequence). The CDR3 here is CAEQLAANNEQFF. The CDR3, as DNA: TGTGCAGAGCAACTAGCGGCTAACAATGAGCAGTTCTTC.

The CDR3 DNA reads as TGTGCCAGCAGCAAACCGGGACAGGGGCCGTCCTACGAGCAGTACTTC. Its protein product is CASSKPGQGPSYEQYF. This chain connects TRBV21-1 to TRBJ2-7; the table's TRBD1 call for D was not verified on the DNA. TRBV21-1 is labeled a pseudogene. The CDR3 extends over 16 amino acids.

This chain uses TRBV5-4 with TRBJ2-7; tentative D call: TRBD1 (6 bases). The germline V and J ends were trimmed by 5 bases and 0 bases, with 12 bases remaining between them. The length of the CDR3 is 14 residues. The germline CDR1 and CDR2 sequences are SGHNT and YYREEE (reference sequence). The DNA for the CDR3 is TGTGCCAGCAGGAAAACAGGGAGCTCCTACGAGCAGTACTTC. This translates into CASRKTGSSYEQYF.

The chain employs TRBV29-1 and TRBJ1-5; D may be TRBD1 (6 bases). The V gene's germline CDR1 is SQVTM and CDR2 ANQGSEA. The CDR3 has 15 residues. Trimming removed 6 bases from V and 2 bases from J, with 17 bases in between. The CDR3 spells CSVLPGDGGNQPQHF. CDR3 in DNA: TGCAGCGTGCTTCCAGGGGACGGGGGCAATCAGCCCCAGCATTTT.

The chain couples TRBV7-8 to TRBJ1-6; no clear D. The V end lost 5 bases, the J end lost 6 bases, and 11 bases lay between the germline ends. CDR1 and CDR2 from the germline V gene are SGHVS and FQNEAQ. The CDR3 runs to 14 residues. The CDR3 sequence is CASSVLEGNSPLHF. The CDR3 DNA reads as TGTGCCAGCAGCGTCCTAGAGGGTAATTCACCCCTCCACTTT.

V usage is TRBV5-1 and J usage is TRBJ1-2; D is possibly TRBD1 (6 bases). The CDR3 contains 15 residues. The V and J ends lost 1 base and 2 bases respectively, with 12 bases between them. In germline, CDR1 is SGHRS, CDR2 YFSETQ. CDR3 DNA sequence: TGCGCCAGCAGCTTGACAGGGAACAAGAACTATGGCTACACCTTC. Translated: CASSLTGNKNYGYTF.

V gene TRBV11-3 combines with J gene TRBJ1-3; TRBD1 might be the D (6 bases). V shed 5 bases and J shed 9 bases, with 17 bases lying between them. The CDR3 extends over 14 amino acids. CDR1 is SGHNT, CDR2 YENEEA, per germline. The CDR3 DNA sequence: TGTGCCAGCAGCGCCAGGACAGTTGTTGGCACCATATATTTT. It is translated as CASSARTVVGTIYF.

The CDR3 DNA reads as TGTGCCAGCAGCTTGGTCGGGACAGTAGAACTCGGAAACACCATATATTTT. Amino acids: CASSLVGTVELGNTIYF. The chain employs TRBV7-6 and TRBJ1-3; 7 bases match TRBD1. V dropped 3 bases and J dropped 4; count of bases not matched to a gene: 12. The CDR3 spans 17 residues. Germline CDR1 is SGHVS and CDR2 is FNYEAQ.

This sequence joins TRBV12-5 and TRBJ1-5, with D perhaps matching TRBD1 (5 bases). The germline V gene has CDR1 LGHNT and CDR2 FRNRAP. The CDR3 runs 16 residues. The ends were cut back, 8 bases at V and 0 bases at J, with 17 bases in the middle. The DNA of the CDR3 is TGTGCTAGTTTAGGGGCGGAGGGTTATAGCAATCAGCCCCAGCATTTT. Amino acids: CASLGAEGYSNQPQHF. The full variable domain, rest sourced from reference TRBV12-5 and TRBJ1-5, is DARVTQTPRHKVTEMGQEVTMRCQPILGHNTVFWYRQTMMQGLELLAYFRNRAPLDDSGMPKDRFSAEMPDATLATLKIQPSEPRDSAVYFCASLGAEGYSNQPQHFGDGTRLSIL.

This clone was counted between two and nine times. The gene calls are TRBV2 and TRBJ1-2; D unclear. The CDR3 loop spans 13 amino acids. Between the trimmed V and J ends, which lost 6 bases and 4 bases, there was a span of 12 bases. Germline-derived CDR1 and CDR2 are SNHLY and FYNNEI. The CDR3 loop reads CASREYGIYGYTF. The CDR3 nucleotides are TGTGCCAGCAGGGAATACGGGATCTATGGCTACACCTTC.

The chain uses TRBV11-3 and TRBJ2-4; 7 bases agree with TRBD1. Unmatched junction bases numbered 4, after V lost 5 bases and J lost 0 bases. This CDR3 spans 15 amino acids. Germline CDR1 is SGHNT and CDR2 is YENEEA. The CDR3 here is CASSLGQPAKNIQYF. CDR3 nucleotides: TGTGCCAGCAGCCTGGGACAGCCAGCCAAAAACATTCAGTACTTC.

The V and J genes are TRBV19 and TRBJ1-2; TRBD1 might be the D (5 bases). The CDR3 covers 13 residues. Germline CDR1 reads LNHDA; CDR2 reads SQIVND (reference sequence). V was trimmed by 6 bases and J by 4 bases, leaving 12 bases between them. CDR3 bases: TGTGCCAGTAGCCAGGGTTTGAGCTATGGCTACACCTTC. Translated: CASSQGLSYGYTF. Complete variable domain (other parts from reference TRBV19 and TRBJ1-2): DGGITQSPKYLFRKEGQNVTLSCEQNLNHDAMYWYRQDPGQGLRLIYYSQIVNDFQKGDIAEGYSVSREKKESFPLTVTSAQKNPTAFYLCASSQGLSYGYTFGSGTRLTVV.

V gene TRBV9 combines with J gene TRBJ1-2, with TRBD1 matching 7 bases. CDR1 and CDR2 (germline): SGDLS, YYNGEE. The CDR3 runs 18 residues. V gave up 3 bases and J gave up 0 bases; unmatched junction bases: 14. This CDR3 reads CASSGTGLRGKANYGYTF. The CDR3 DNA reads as TGTGCCAGCAGCGGGACCGGGCTCAGGGGGAAGGCTAACTATGGCTACACCTTC.

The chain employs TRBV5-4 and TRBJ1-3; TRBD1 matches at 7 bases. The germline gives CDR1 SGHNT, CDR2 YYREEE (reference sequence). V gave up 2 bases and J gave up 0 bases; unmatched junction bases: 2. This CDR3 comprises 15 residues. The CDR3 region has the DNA TGTGCCAGCAGCTTCTGGGACAGCTCTGGAAACACCATATATTTT. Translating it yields CASSFWDSSGNTIYF.